These T cell receptor beta chains were read from a single sample in a study of blood T cell repertoires in COVID-19. Clones were read by immunoSEQ multiplex PCR, and TCRdb kept only the in-frame ones, dropping some. The table records about 70,000 clones, around 80% of them present only once. Input material: peripheral blood. These receptors all stem from a woman of 80 years or more with active or convalescent COVID-19. Each CDR3 is given with its conserved first and last residue.

V	CDR3
TRBV9	CASSVGRRTDSFGANVLTF
TRBV28	CASSLSGGGLNQPQHF
TRBV7-2	CASSLDIAGARRMEQFF
TRBV12-3/TRBV12-4	CASSGVRRYGYTF
TRBV7-9	CASSLARGSGETQYF
TRBV10-3	CAISLVTGYGELFF
TRBV9	CASSVGAGVSIYNEQFF
TRBV28	CASVSGGAKNIQYF
TRBV19	CASSTLDRGQGDTQYF
TRBV18	CASSPESSYNSPLHF